The entry below gives a single TCR beta chain sequence along with its context. Its antigen is unidentified. Repertoires were generated with immunoSEQ multiplex PCR, while TCRdb's copy carries only in-frame clones and drops some. The sample has around 130,000 clones, 75% to 90% seen once. This sample is drawn from a study of T cell responses to AZD1222 COVID-19 vaccine. Study-wide findings and caveats: Among AZD1222 vaccinees, only six or seven were seropositive at baseline.

CDR3 length: 13 amino acids. V lost 4 bases to trimming and J lost 1 base, with 7 bases between them. Per the germline V gene, CDR1 is MGHDK and CDR2 is SYGVNS. J is TRBJ2-5 and V is TRBV25-1; D perhaps matches TRBD2 (5 bases). The TCR sequence derives from an adult in good health. The specimen comprised peripheral blood, sampled on day 0 of AZD1222 vaccination. CDR3 protein: CASSVAGQETQYF. The CDR3 DNA reads as TGTGCCAGCAGTGTGGCGGGCCAAGAGACCCAGTACTTC.